A selection of T cell receptor beta chains follows, all from one sample in a study of beta chain features in type 1 diabetes. The repertoire was sequenced with immunoSEQ multiplex PCR; TCRdb's copy has only in-frame clones and lacks some. The sample carries about 640,000 clones, under 15% recorded once. The sample consisted of naive CD4+ T cells from blood. Every receptor here comes from a young man with type 1 diabetes. Each CDR3 is given with its conserved first and last residue. A D gene is named only where the DNA matches it firmly. The listing skips clone size in some rows; elsewhere it reads once, few, many or a size class.

D: .; V: TRBV29-1; J: TRBJ1-1; size: few; DNA: TGCAGCGTTTCTTCAGCGCGCACTGAAGCTTTCTTT; CDR3: CSVSSARTEAFF
D: .; V: TRBV6-4; J: TRBJ2-6; size: few; DNA: TGTGCCAGCAGTTTACCGGGACGGAGAGAGAGTGGGGCCAACGTCCTGACTTTC; CDR3: CASSLPGRRESGANVLTF
D: .; V: TRBV18; J: TRBJ1-5; size: few; DNA: TGTGCCAGCTCACCAGAGGGTAACTCAAATCAGCCCCAGCATTTT; CDR3: CASSPEGNSNQPQHF
D: .; V: TRBV10-3; J: TRBJ1-2; size: .; DNA: TGTGCCATCAGCGGTGACAGGCAATATGACTATGGCTACACCTTC; CDR3: CAISGDRQYDYGYTF
D: .; V: TRBV5-5; J: TRBJ2-3; size: few; DNA: TGTGCCAGCAGCTTGCTAGGGGACACGCAGTATTTT; CDR3: CASSLLGDTQYF
D: .; V: TRBV27; J: TRBJ2-2; size: few; DNA: TGTGCCAGCAGTTTCTTGCTAGCAGGCACCGGGGAGCTGTTTTTT; CDR3: CASSFLLAGTGELFF
D: TRBD1; V: TRBV4-2; J: TRBJ2-7; size: .; DNA: TGTGCCAGCAGCCAGGGACAGGTAGTCTACGAGCAGTACTTC; CDR3: CASSQGQVVYEQYF
D: .; V: TRBV7-9; J: TRBJ2-3; size: few; DNA: TGTGCCAGCAGCCCCCGTCTAAGGGGGGGCCAGACAGATACGCAGTATTTT; CDR3: CASSPRLRGGQTDTQYF
D: TRBD2; V: TRBV9; J: TRBJ2-1; size: few; DNA: TGTGCCAGCAGCGTTAGCGGGGGTTCCTACAATGAGCAGTTCTTC; CDR3: CASSVSGGSYNEQFF
D: .; V: TRBV9; J: TRBJ2-5; size: few; DNA: TGTGCCAGCAGCGTATCGGGACTGGCCCAAGAGACCCAGTACTTC; CDR3: CASSVSGLAQETQYF
D: TRBD2; V: TRBV7-9; J: TRBJ2-3; size: .; DNA: TGTGCCGCCGGGGGTGTACAAATAGCGGGCCTGAGCACAGATACGCAGTATTTT; CDR3: CAAGGVQIAGLSTDTQYF
D: .; V: TRBV28; J: TRBJ2-7; size: .; DNA: TGTGCCAGCAGCTACGGTGCGATTCTGGGTGAGCAGTACTTC; CDR3: CASSYGAILGEQYF
D: .; V: TRBV29-1; J: TRBJ2-7; size: few; DNA: TGCAGCGTTGGGAACAGGGCCCTCTACGAGCAGTACTTC; CDR3: CSVGNRALYEQYF
D: .; V: TRBV6-1; J: TRBJ2-7; size: .; DNA: TGTGCCAGCCTGGGAATGGCTAGCAGCCACGAGCAGTACTTC; CDR3: CASLGMASSHEQYF
D: .; V: TRBV7-7; J: TRBJ2-3; size: .; DNA: TGTGCTAGCAGCCCAACGGGGGGCGCAGATACGCAGTATTTT; CDR3: CASSPTGGADTQYF
D: .; V: TRBV5-1; J: TRBJ2-7; size: few; DNA: TGCGCCAGCAGCCCGGGGGACTTGGGGCAGTACTTC; CDR3: CASSPGDLGQYF
D: TRBD1; V: TRBV2; J: TRBJ1-1; size: .; DNA: TGTGCCAGCAGTGAGAGGACAGGGAGGGAGGCTGAAGCTTTCTTT; CDR3: CASSERTGREAEAFF
D: TRBD1; V: TRBV7-2; J: TRBJ1-5; size: few; DNA: TGTGCCAGCAGCTTAGTAGGGACAGGGGCGACCTCGAACCCCCAGCATTTT; CDR3: CASSLVGTGATSNPQHF
D: .; V: TRBV1; J: TRBJ2-6; size: few; DNA: TGCACCAGCAGCCTCCCGGGGCCTGGGGCCAACGTCCTGACTTTC; CDR3: CTSSLPGPGANVLTF
D: .; V: TRBV9; J: TRBJ2-2; size: .; DNA: TGTGCCAGCAGGGAGGGAACAGGGGAGTACACCGGGGAGCTGTTTTTT; CDR3: CASREGTGEYTGELFF
D: .; V: TRBV19; J: TRBJ1-2; size: .; DNA: TGTGCCAGTAATCTTTGGGGGGTAGGTGGCTACACCTTC; CDR3: CASNLWGVGGYTF
D: .; V: TRBV11-3; J: TRBJ1-1; size: few; DNA: TGTGCCAGCAGCTTGGGGGACCACCACACTGAAGCTTTCTTT; CDR3: CASSLGDHHTEAFF
D: .; V: TRBV7-2; J: TRBJ2-1; size: few; DNA: TGTGCCAGCAGCTCCAGGAGATCGGGGGACAATGAGCAGTTCTTC; CDR3: CASSSRRSGDNEQFF
D: .; V: TRBV29-1; J: TRBJ2-6; size: few; DNA: TGCAGCGTCGACCGAGGGGCCAACGTCCTGACTTTC; CDR3: CSVDRGANVLTF
D: TRBD1; V: TRBV5-1; J: TRBJ1-5; size: few; DNA: TGCGCCAGCAGCCCAGGGGGCTCGAGCAATCAGCCCCAGCATTTT; CDR3: CASSPGGSSNQPQHF
D: TRBD2; V: TRBV2; J: TRBJ2-3; size: .; DNA: TGTGCCAGCAGTGAAACTAGCGGGAGCACAGATACGCAGTATTTT; CDR3: CASSETSGSTDTQYF
D: .; V: TRBV6-6; J: TRBJ2-1; size: .; DNA: TGTGCCAGCAGTCGTGAGTACAATGAGCAGTTCTTC; CDR3: CASSREYNEQFF
D: TRBD1; V: TRBV28; J: TRBJ1-4; size: few; DNA: TGTGCCAGCAGCAAAACAGGGGAACTGTTTTTT; CDR3: CASSKTGELFF
D: TRBD1; V: TRBV9; J: TRBJ2-1; size: .; DNA: TGTGCCAGCAGCGTAGCTACAGTGACAGGGTCTGAGCAGTTCTTC; CDR3: CASSVATVTGSEQFF
D: .; V: TRBV29-1; J: TRBJ2-2; size: few; DNA: TGCAGCGTTAAAGGACTTTACACCGGGGAGCTGTTTTTT; CDR3: CSVKGLYTGELFF
D: .; V: TRBV28; J: TRBJ2-3; size: few; DNA: TGTGCCAGCAGTGATGCGACGAGCACAGATACGCAGTATTTT; CDR3: CASSDATSTDTQYF
D: TRBD2; V: TRBV27; J: TRBJ2-3; size: few; DNA: TGTGCCAGCAGTTTATCTGAAGCGGGGGGTCGCACAGATACGCAGTATTTT; CDR3: CASSLSEAGGRTDTQYF
D: .; V: TRBV18; J: TRBJ1-6; size: few; DNA: TGTGCCAGCTCACCGGGGCCACCGGGCTATAATTCACCCCTCCACTTT; CDR3: CASSPGPPGYNSPLHF